These T cell receptor beta chains were read from a single sample in a study of blood T cells in healthy people across ages. TCRdb fed the 5' RACE reads into MiXCR, producing one record per CDR3 protein. The table shows 1.8 million or so distinct CDR3 sequences, with roughly two fifths occurring only once. Source material: blood. Receptor source: a human donor in good health. The CDR3 runs from the conserved cysteine through the conserved F or W. The order of the fields is clone size, D gene, J gene, V gene, CDR3 DNA, CDR3 protein. The D gene is left open where the match is weak. Expanded clones are given a class, and other clones once, few, many or no size at all.

few,TRBD2,TRBJ2-7,TRBV12-3/TRBV12-4,TGTGCCAGCAGCCCCGGGACTAGCGTCTACGAGCAGTACTTC,CASSPGTSVYEQYF
.,.,TRBJ1-4,TRBV12-3/TRBV12-4,TGTGCCAGCAGTACCTCGGTGGGGGTTGAGGAAAAACTGTTTTTT,CASSTSVGVEEKLFF
few,.,TRBJ1-4,TRBV20-1,TGCAGTGCTAGACCCTCCTTGGGTGAAAAACTGTTTTTT,CSARPSLGEKLFF
.,.,TRBJ2-1,TRBV7-9,TGTGCCAGCAGCTTAGAGTGGGCTCGCAGCTCCTACAATGAGCAGTTCTTC,CASSLEWARSSYNEQFF
once,TRBD1,TRBJ2-7,TRBV7-4,TGTGCCAGCAGCCTCGCACAGGGGCTGGGGGTCTACGAGCAGTACTTC,CASSLAQGLGVYEQYF
many,.,TRBJ1-2,TRBV29-1,TGCAGCGCAGAAGGCCAGGGAGGCGGCTACACCTTC,CSAEGQGGGYTF
.,.,TRBJ1-2,TRBV4-2,TGTGCCAGCAGCCAAGATATAGGAGGGGATGAAAATGGCTACACCTTC,CASSQDIGGDENGYTF
.,.,TRBJ1-2,TRBV7-2,TGTGCCAGCAGCTTAGCCCGGGACACAGACTATGGCTACACCTTC,CASSLARDTDYGYTF
few,.,TRBJ2-4,TRBV7-2,TGTGCCAGCAGCCCGCCTGGTCAGAACATTCAGTACTTC,CASSPPGQNIQYF
few,.,TRBJ1-2,TRBV6-1,TGTGCCAGCAGTGAATCAGGAGCTAACTATGGCTACACCTTC,CASSESGANYGYTF
few,.,TRBJ2-3,TRBV5-1,TGCGCCAGCAGCCAGAATCAAGGCAGCACAGATACGCAGTATTTT,CASSQNQGSTDTQYF
.,TRBD2,TRBJ2-5,TRBV20-1,TGCAGTGCTCCCCCCGGGCGGGGGAGTCAAGAGACCCAGTACTTC,CSAPPGRGSQETQYF
.,TRBD1,TRBJ1-2,TRBV7-2,TGTGCCAGCAGCTTGACGGGACAGGACTTTGGTGGCTACACCTTC,CASSLTGQDFGGYTF
few,.,TRBJ2-4,TRBV5-1,TGCGCCAGCAGCTCAGACGCAAACATTCAGTACTTC,CASSSDANIQYF
.,.,TRBJ2-1,TRBV2,TGTGCCAGCAGTGATCGGCAGGACAATGAGCAGTTCTTC,CASSDRQDNEQFF
few,.,TRBJ2-7,TRBV5-1,TGCGCCAGCAGCTGGAGTGGGGGTCGGGAGCAGTACTTC,CASSWSGGREQYF
few,.,TRBJ2-4,TRBV4-3,TGCGCCAGCAGCCAAGATTTAGGCGGTTGGGGGGAGCAGTACTTC,CASSQDLGGWGEQYF
.,.,TRBJ1-3,TRBV6-5,TGTGCCAGCAGTTACTCCCCCAGGGCTGGAAACACCATATATTTT,CASSYSPRAGNTIYF
.,TRBD1,TRBJ2-4,TRBV5-1,TGCGCCAGCAGCCCCAATCCAGGGGGTTACGGAGAGCAGTACTTC,CASSPNPGGYGEQYF
.,TRBD2,TRBJ2-5,TRBV5-5,TGTGCCAGCAGCCCTGCCCGGGAGGGGCTAGGGGAGACCCAGTACTTC,CASSPAREGLGETQYF
.,.,TRBJ2-1,TRBV18,TGTGCCAGCTCACCACCGAGTTTCGAGCAGTTCTTC,CASSPPSFEQFF
.,.,TRBJ2-1,TRBV20-1,TGCAGTGCTAGGGCAGAACCCGAGCAGTTCTTC,CSARAEPEQFF
.,.,TRBJ2-7,TRBV3-1,TGTGTCAGCGGCCAAGGCTACCGTAGCGTCGAGCAGTACTTC,CVSGQGYRSVEQYF
few,.,TRBJ1-1,TRBV7-2,TGTGCCAGCAGCTTGGTGACTCATGAAGCTTTCTTT,CASSLVTHEAFF
.,.,TRBJ1-2,TRBV7-2,TGTGCCAGCGGTGAAGGCGACCGACTGCATGGCTACACCTTC,CASGEGDRLHGYTF
.,.,TRBJ2-1,TRBV4-3,TGCGCCAGCAGCCCCCAAACAGGGAGGAATGAGCAGTTCTTC,CASSPQTGRNEQFF
.,TRBD2,TRBJ2-1,TRBV12-3/TRBV12-4,TGTGCCAGCAGTTTACCCGGGACTAGCGGGGGGGCCCATGAGCAGTTCTTC,CASSLPGTSGGAHEQFF
.,.,TRBJ2-5,TRBV20-1,TGCAGTGCTAGATACGAGCGGGTGGGACAAGAGACCCAGTACTTC,CSARYERVGQETQYF
.,.,TRBJ2-7,TRBV11-3,TGTGCCAGCAGTGGCTATGGGACGCTCCGGGCCTACGAGCAGTACTTC,CASSGYGTLRAYEQYF
.,.,TRBJ2-3,TRBV20-1,TGCAGTGCTAGTTGGGGGGGCAGAGATACGCAGTATTTT,CSASWGGRDTQYF
.,TRBD1,TRBJ2-5,TRBV7-8,TGTGCCAGCAGCTCCCTCTATGGGGACAGGGGCGGTGAGACCCAGTACTTC,CASSSLYGDRGGETQYF
.,.,TRBJ2-7,TRBV21-1,.,CASGKEWATGARLKQYF
.,.,TRBJ2-1,TRBV12-3/TRBV12-4,TGTGCCAGCAGCTGGAATCCGACAGGTCGACACAATGAGCAGTTCTTC,CASSWNPTGRHNEQFF
.,TRBD1,TRBJ2-1,TRBV7-2,TGTGCCAGCAGCCGCCTGGGGACAGGACCACAGGAGCAGTTCTTC,CASSRLGTGPQEQFF
.,.,TRBJ2-1,TRBV11-2,TGTGCCAGCAGCTTCAGGGCAGGGTCCTACAATGAGCAGTTCTTC,CASSFRAGSYNEQFF
few,TRBD1,TRBJ2-7,TRBV12-3/TRBV12-4,TGTGCCAGCAGTCCCGTTTCGTGGGACAGAACCTACGAGCAGTACTTC,CASSPVSWDRTYEQYF
.,.,TRBJ1-2,TRBV9,TGTGCCAGCAGCGGGTCCTCAGGGGCGGAGAGCTATGACTACACCTTC,CASSGSSGAESYDYTF
.,TRBD2,TRBJ2-7,TRBV7-2,TGTGCCAGCAGCCTAAAGGTTAGCGGGTCCTACGAGCAGTACTTC,CASSLKVSGSYEQYF
.,.,TRBJ1-5,TRBV24-1,TGTGCCACCAGTGATTTGGTGGGTCAGCCCCAGCATTTT,CATSDLVGQPQHF
.,TRBD1,TRBJ2-4,TRBV30,TGTGCCTGCGCAGGGGGCATGAGAAACATTCAGTACTTC,CACAGGMRNIQYF
few,.,TRBJ2-7,TRBV7-9,TGTGCCAGCAGTCAGGGTTCCACGCCCTACGAGCAGTACTTC,CASSQGSTPYEQYF
few,.,TRBJ2-1,TRBV7-2,TGTGCCAGCAGCCTAAGGACCCCCAACAATGAGCAGTTCTTC,CASSLRTPNNEQFF
few,TRBD2,TRBJ2-1,TRBV12-3/TRBV12-4,TGTGCCAGCAGTACTAGCGGGGGGAGCTATGAGCAGTTCTTC,CASSTSGGSYEQFF
.,.,TRBJ1-2,TRBV6-5,TGTGCCAGCAGTTATGACCGGGACCCCTATGGCTACACCTTC,CASSYDRDPYGYTF
.,.,TRBJ2-1,TRBV7-2,TGTGCCAGCAGCTTAGGTGCGGACTCCTACGAGCAGTTCTTC,CASSLGADSYEQFF